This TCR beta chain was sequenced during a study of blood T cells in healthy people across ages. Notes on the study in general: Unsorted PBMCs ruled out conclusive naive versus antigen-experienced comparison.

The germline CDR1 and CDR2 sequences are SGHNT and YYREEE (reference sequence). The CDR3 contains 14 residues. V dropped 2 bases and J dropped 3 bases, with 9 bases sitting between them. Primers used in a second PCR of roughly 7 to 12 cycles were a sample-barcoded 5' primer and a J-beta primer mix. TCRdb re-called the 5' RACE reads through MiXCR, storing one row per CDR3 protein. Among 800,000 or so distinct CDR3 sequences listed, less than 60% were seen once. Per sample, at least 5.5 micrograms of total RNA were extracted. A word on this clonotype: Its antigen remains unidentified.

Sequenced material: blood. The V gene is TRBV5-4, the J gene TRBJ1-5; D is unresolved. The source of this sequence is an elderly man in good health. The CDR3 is CASSFMGVNQPQHF. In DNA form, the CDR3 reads TGTGCCAGCAGCTTCATGGGTGTCAATCAGCCCCAGCATTTT.